Listed below are T cell receptor beta chains from one sample, sequenced in a study of vaccination and CD4 T cells after COVID-19. No antigen has been assigned to these receptors. TCRdb analysed the PCR reads with MiXCR anew, one entry per CDR3 protein. The sample has 6,500 to 9,000 distinct CDR3 sequences, more than 35% seen once. Sequencing was done on a sample of CD4+ T cells from blood, cultured in vitro. The receptors come from a human donor in good health. Both conserved end residues are part of each CDR3. The D gene is left open where the match is weak. Expanded clones get a size class; other rows say once, few or many, or leave the size out.

D gene: -
V gene: TRBV6-1
clone size: few
J gene: TRBJ1-6
CDR3 length: 14
CDR3 DNA: TGTGCCAGCAGTGCCGGGACGGCTCATTCACCCCTCCACTTT
CDR3 protein: CASSAGTAHSPLHF

D gene: -
V gene: TRBV15
clone size: -
J gene: TRBJ2-5
CDR3 length: 15
CDR3 DNA: TGTGCCACCAGCAGAGATCGGGCCCCCTCAGAGACCCAGTACTTC
CDR3 protein: CATSRDRAPSETQYF

D gene: -
V gene: TRBV6-4
clone size: -
J gene: TRBJ2-2
CDR3 length: 13
CDR3 DNA: TGTACCAGCAGTGACTCTAGCACCGGGGAGCTGTTTTTT
CDR3 protein: CTSSDSSTGELFF

D gene: -
V gene: TRBV19
clone size: few
J gene: TRBJ1-1
CDR3 length: 11
CDR3 DNA: TGTGCCAGTAGTAAGAGGGGTGAAGCTTTCTTT
CDR3 protein: CASSKRGEAFF

D gene: -
V gene: TRBV20-1
clone size: -
J gene: TRBJ1-1
CDR3 length: 12
CDR3 DNA: TGCAGTGCTAGCGGGAGGGGACCTGAAGCTTTCTTT
CDR3 protein: CSASGRGPEAFF

D gene: -
V gene: TRBV10-3
clone size: few
J gene: TRBJ2-5
CDR3 length: 19
CDR3 DNA: TGTGCCATCAGTGAGAGTGTTGGTAGCGGTCGGAACCCTCAAGAGACCCAGTACTTC
CDR3 protein: CAISESVGSGRNPQETQYF

D gene: -
V gene: TRBV6-2/TRBV6-3
clone size: -
J gene: TRBJ1-1
CDR3 length: 20
CDR3 DNA: TGTGCCAGCAGTTACACTCCTTCTTGGACCTTACAAGGGGGGAACACTGAAGCTTTCTTT
CDR3 protein: CASSYTPSWTLQGGNTEAFF

D gene: -
V gene: TRBV27
clone size: few
J gene: TRBJ1-4
CDR3 length: 13
CDR3 DNA: TGTGCCAGCAGGTCCATAGGGATTGAAAAACTGTTTTTT
CDR3 protein: CASRSIGIEKLFF

D gene: TRBD2
V gene: TRBV11-2
clone size: few
J gene: TRBJ2-1
CDR3 length: 16
CDR3 DNA: TGTGCCAGCAGCTTCAGAGGGTTTAGCGGGGCCAATGAGCAGTTCTTC
CDR3 protein: CASSFRGFSGANEQFF

D gene: TRBD1
V gene: TRBV20-1
clone size: -
J gene: TRBJ1-2
CDR3 length: 12
CDR3 DNA: TGCAGTGCCAGACAGGGGACGAATGGCTACACCTTC
CDR3 protein: CSARQGTNGYTF

D gene: -
V gene: TRBV30
clone size: -
J gene: TRBJ1-6
CDR3 length: 15
CDR3 DNA: TGTGCCTGGAGTGTGGTCAGACCGCTGAGTACAATCCTCCACTTT
CDR3 protein: CAWSVVRPLSTILHF

D gene: TRBD1
V gene: TRBV7-9
clone size: few
J gene: TRBJ1-3
CDR3 length: 15
CDR3 DNA: TGTGCCAGCAGCTCAGGGGGAAGCTCTGGAAACACCATATATTTT
CDR3 protein: CASSSGGSSGNTIYF

D gene: -
V gene: TRBV10-3
clone size: -
J gene: TRBJ1-1
CDR3 length: 12
CDR3 DNA: TGTGCCATCAGTAGCCTACCCTTTGAAGCTTTCTTT
CDR3 protein: CAISSLPFEAFF

D gene: -
V gene: TRBV2
clone size: medium-sized
J gene: TRBJ2-7
CDR3 length: 15
CDR3 DNA: TGTGCCAGCAGTGATCGGGGGAAGGGTACCTACGAGCAGTACTTC
CDR3 protein: CASSDRGKGTYEQYF

D gene: -
V gene: TRBV5-6
clone size: once
J gene: TRBJ2-7
CDR3 length: 13
CDR3 DNA: TGTGCCAGCAGCTTGAGCAGCGTCTACGAGCAGTACTTC
CDR3 protein: CASSLSSVYEQYF

D gene: TRBD1
V gene: TRBV6-1
clone size: few
J gene: TRBJ2-2
CDR3 length: 15
CDR3 DNA: TGTGCCAGCTCCGACAGGGTCGAACAGACCGGGGAGCTGTTTTTT
CDR3 protein: CASSDRVEQTGELFF

D gene: -
V gene: TRBV6-5
clone size: few
J gene: TRBJ1-6
CDR3 length: 14
CDR3 DNA: TGTGCCAGCAGTTACTTCCCCTATAATTCACCCCTCCACTTT
CDR3 protein: CASSYFPYNSPLHF

D gene: -
V gene: TRBV12-3/TRBV12-4
clone size: medium-sized
J gene: TRBJ1-5
CDR3 length: 12
CDR3 DNA: TGTGCCAGCAGTTTAGGGGTTCAGCCCCAGCATTTT
CDR3 protein: CASSLGVQPQHF

D gene: -
V gene: TRBV20-1
clone size: -
J gene: TRBJ1-5
CDR3 length: 14
CDR3 DNA: TGCAGTGCTACAAGGAGGGGAATCAATCAGCCCCAGCATTTT
CDR3 protein: CSATRRGINQPQHF

D gene: -
V gene: TRBV12-3/TRBV12-4
clone size: -
J gene: TRBJ1-2
CDR3 length: 15
CDR3 DNA: TGTGCCAGCAGTTCCGAGGGCGGACCGCAGTATGGCTACACCTTC
CDR3 protein: CASSSEGGPQYGYTF

D gene: -
V gene: TRBV20-1
clone size: few
J gene: TRBJ2-3
CDR3 length: 16
CDR3 DNA: TGCAGTGCTATACCCCGGCTAGAGGTGGGCACAGATACGCAGTATTTT
CDR3 protein: CSAIPRLEVGTDTQYF

D gene: TRBD1
V gene: TRBV6-1
clone size: few
J gene: TRBJ1-2
CDR3 length: 14
CDR3 DNA: TGTGCCAGCAGCCAATCCCGGGACAGCTATGGCTACACCTTC
CDR3 protein: CASSQSRDSYGYTF

D gene: TRBD1
V gene: TRBV19
clone size: -
J gene: TRBJ2-5
CDR3 length: 16
CDR3 DNA: TGTGCCAGTAGTAACGGGGACAGGGGGCTTGGGGAGACCCAGTACTTC
CDR3 protein: CASSNGDRGLGETQYF

D gene: -
V gene: TRBV6-5
clone size: -
J gene: TRBJ2-7
CDR3 length: 16
CDR3 DNA: TGTGCCAGCAGTTACACATTGGGCGCCAGCTCCTACGAGCAGTACTTC
CDR3 protein: CASSYTLGASSYEQYF

D gene: -
V gene: TRBV19
clone size: -
J gene: TRBJ1-1
CDR3 length: 13
CDR3 DNA: TGTGCCAGTAGGCATACCTTGAACACTGAAGCTTTCTTT
CDR3 protein: CASRHTLNTEAFF

D gene: -
V gene: TRBV20-1
clone size: medium-sized
J gene: TRBJ2-3
CDR3 length: 14
CDR3 DNA: TGCAGTGCTAGAGGGGTACAAGGGAAATTTACGCAGTATTTT
CDR3 protein: CSARGVQGKFTQYF

D gene: -
V gene: TRBV27
clone size: few
J gene: TRBJ1-5
CDR3 length: 15
CDR3 DNA: TGTGCCAGCAGTTTCGCCAGGGGTCTTAATCAGCCCCAGCATTTT
CDR3 protein: CASSFARGLNQPQHF

D gene: -
V gene: TRBV20-1
clone size: -
J gene: TRBJ2-2
CDR3 length: 15
CDR3 DNA: TGCAGTGCTAAGCCAAAGGCAGGTGGTGCCGGGGAGCTGTTTTTT
CDR3 protein: CSAKPKAGGAGELFF

D gene: -
V gene: TRBV30
clone size: -
J gene: TRBJ1-1
CDR3 length: 14
CDR3 DNA: TGTGCCTGGATAGCGGGCCCCAGGGACACTGAAGCTTTCTTT
CDR3 protein: CAWIAGPRDTEAFF

D gene: -
V gene: TRBV25-1
clone size: -
J gene: TRBJ2-2
CDR3 length: 12
CDR3 DNA: TGTGCCAGCAGTGAGTCCGCCGGGGAGCTGTTTTTT
CDR3 protein: CASSESAGELFF

D gene: TRBD1
V gene: TRBV27
clone size: few
J gene: TRBJ1-5
CDR3 length: 15
CDR3 DNA: TGTGCCAGCAGTTTGGGACAGGGGATAAATCAGCCCCAGCATTTT
CDR3 protein: CASSLGQGINQPQHF

D gene: -
V gene: TRBV6-2/TRBV6-3
clone size: -
J gene: TRBJ1-2
CDR3 length: 17
CDR3 DNA: TGTGCCAGCAGTCCCCGACAGGTGATCATGGTACAGGGTGGCTACACCTTC
CDR3 protein: CASSPRQVIMVQGGYTF

D gene: -
V gene: TRBV23-1
clone size: -
J gene: TRBJ2-7
CDR3 length: 14
CDR3 DNA: TGCGCCAGCAGTCAACCCGACAGGACCTACGAGCAGTACTTC
CDR3 protein: CASSQPDRTYEQYF

D gene: -
V gene: TRBV18
clone size: -
J gene: TRBJ1-5
CDR3 length: 15
CDR3 DNA: TGTGCCAGCTCACCACCGGGAGGAGGGAATCAGCCCCAGCATTTT
CDR3 protein: CASSPPGGGNQPQHF

D gene: TRBD1
V gene: TRBV27
clone size: -
J gene: TRBJ2-6
CDR3 length: 20
CDR3 DNA: TGTGCCAGCAGTTTACCTCCCGCGACAGGGGGGGGCTCTGGGGCCAACGTCCTGACTTTC
CDR3 protein: CASSLPPATGGGSGANVLTF

D gene: TRBD1
V gene: TRBV7-9
clone size: -
J gene: TRBJ1-1
CDR3 length: 12
CDR3 DNA: TGTAGCCTACGTCGGGACAGGGAGAGGCCTTTCTTT
CDR3 protein: CSLRRDRERPFF

D gene: -
V gene: TRBV5-6
clone size: -
J gene: TRBJ2-1
CDR3 length: 13
CDR3 DNA: TGCGCCAGCAGCCCAGGGCGACCTCCACCGGAGTTCTTC
CDR3 protein: CASSPGRPPPEFF

D gene: TRBD1
V gene: TRBV20-1
clone size: -
J gene: TRBJ1-5
CDR3 length: 14
CDR3 DNA: TGCAGTGCTAGCCTCACAGGGGGGAATCAGCCCCAGCATTTT
CDR3 protein: CSASLTGGNQPQHF

D gene: -
V gene: TRBV20-1
clone size: few
J gene: TRBJ1-2
CDR3 length: 12
CDR3 DNA: TGCAGGGGAAAGGGGGTTAACTATGGCTACACCTTC
CDR3 protein: CRGKGVNYGYTF

D gene: -
V gene: TRBV20-1
clone size: -
J gene: TRBJ2-1
CDR3 length: 15
CDR3 DNA: TGCAGTGCTAGAGAAGTCGAGAGGGACCACAATGAGCAGTTCTTC
CDR3 protein: CSAREVERDHNEQFF

D gene: -
V gene: TRBV30
clone size: -
J gene: TRBJ1-6
CDR3 length: 16
CDR3 DNA: TGTGCCTGGAGTGTATGGGGATCCTCCTATAATTCACCCCTCCACTTT
CDR3 protein: CAWSVWGSSYNSPLHF